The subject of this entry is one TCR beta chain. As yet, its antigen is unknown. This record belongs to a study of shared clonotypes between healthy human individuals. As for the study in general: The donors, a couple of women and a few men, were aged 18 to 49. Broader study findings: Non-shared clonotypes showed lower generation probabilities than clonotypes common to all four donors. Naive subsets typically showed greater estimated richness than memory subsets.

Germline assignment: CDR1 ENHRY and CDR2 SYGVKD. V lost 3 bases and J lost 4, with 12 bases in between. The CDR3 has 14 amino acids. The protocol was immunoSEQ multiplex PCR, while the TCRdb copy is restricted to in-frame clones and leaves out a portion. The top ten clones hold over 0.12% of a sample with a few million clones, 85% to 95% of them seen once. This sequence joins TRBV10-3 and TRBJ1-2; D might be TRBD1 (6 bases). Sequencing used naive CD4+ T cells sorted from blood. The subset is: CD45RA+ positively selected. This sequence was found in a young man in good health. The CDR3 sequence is CAISETTGLYGYTF. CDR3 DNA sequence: TGTGCCATCAGTGAAACCACAGGGCTCTATGGCTACACCTTC.